Below, 7 T cell receptor beta chains from the same sample are listed, as sequenced in a study of T cells in Graves' hyperthyroidism and ophthalmopathy. Authors of the study amplified TCR beta CDR3 regions from RNA transcripts. RT-PCR in the first round (using the HTBI primer set) targeted the TCR CDR3. TCRdb reanalysed the multiplex PCR reads using MiXCR and keeps one entry per CDR3 protein. The repertoire consists of over 650,000 distinct CDR3 sequences, with just under 45% occurring once and the leading ten covering about 7.7%. Sequenced sample: peripheral blood or thyroid tissue (not recorded which). The source is an adult man with Graves' disease, either hyperthyroidism or ophthalmopathy (not recorded which).

This clonotype was found a few times. This sequence joins TRBV20-1 and TRBJ2-7; possibly TRBD1 or TRBD2 for D (6 bases each). CDR3 size: 15 residues. Germline-derived CDR1 and CDR2 are DFQATT and SNEGSKA (reference sequence). Trimming took off 0 bases at V and 4 bases at J, with 16 bases between the two ends. In DNA, the CDR3 is TGCAGTGCTAGAGAGAGGGGCCGGGGGCTGTACGAGCAGTACTTC. This encodes CSARERGRGLYEQYF.

The chain carries TRBV15 and TRBJ1-5; tentatively, D is TRBD1 (5 bases). Germline CDR1 and CDR2: LNHNV and YYDKDF (reference sequence). V gave up 0 bases and J gave up 6 bases, with 15 bases separating them. This CDR3 comprises 16 residues. In DNA, the CDR3 is TGTGCCACCAGCAGAGATTCCTCCGGGGGATTTCAGCCCCAGCATTTT. As protein: CATSRDSSGGFQPQHF.

The rearrangement links TRBV24-1 to TRBJ1-1; 9 bases match TRBD1. The CDR3 totals 14 residues. The germline V gene encodes CDR1 KGHDR and CDR2 SFDVKD. V lost 4 bases and J lost 7; bases outside the gene matches: 6. The CDR3: CATSDDRGRNEAFF. The CDR3 nucleotides are TGTGCCACCAGTGACGACAGGGGGAGGAATGAAGCTTTCTTT.

This clonotype was seen only a few times. This chain connects TRBV7-9 to TRBJ1-4; D is possibly TRBD1 (6 bases). Between the trimmed V and J ends, which lost 8 bases and 5 bases, there was a span of 18 bases. Germline CDR1 and CDR2: SEHNR and FQNEAQ (reference sequence). CDR3 size: 15 residues. Written as DNA, the CDR3 is TGTGCCAGCGAGCGGGGGCTGGCTCCGAATGAAAAACTGTTTTTT. Translated: CASERGLAPNEKLFF.

J is TRBJ2-7 and V is TRBV3-1; maybe TRBD2 (6 bases). The CDR3 is made up of 14 amino acids. The V gene's germline CDR1 is LGHDT and CDR2 YNNKEL (reference sequence). V gave up 4 bases and J gave up 2 bases, with 12 bases separating them. The CDR3: CASSLSGLAYEQYF. Here the CDR3 DNA reads TGTGCCAGCAGCCTTAGCGGCCTGGCCTACGAGCAGTACTTC.

The chain links TRBV10-3 to TRBJ1-6, with a possible D match to TRBD1 (5 bases). Germline V gene sequence: CDR1 ENHRY, CDR2 SYGVKD. This CDR3 has 13 amino acids. Trimming stripped 6 bases from V and 17 bases from J, with 20 bases between. CDR3 in amino acids: CAIRDGTGGAFHF. CDR3 nucleotides: TGTGCCATCAGGGACGGGACGGGTGGTGCCTTCCACTTT.

In regard to this clonotype: A much larger clone lies a single base off, so this may be a read error. The CDR3 DNA sequence: TGCAGCGTTGAAGTAGGGGGAGGAACCACCATATATTTT. This encodes CSVEVGGGTTIYF. The chain uses TRBV29-1 and TRBJ1-3, with D possibly being TRBD1 (6 bases). Looked up from germline, CDR1 is SQVTM and CDR2 is ANQGSEA. The CDR3 contains 13 residues.